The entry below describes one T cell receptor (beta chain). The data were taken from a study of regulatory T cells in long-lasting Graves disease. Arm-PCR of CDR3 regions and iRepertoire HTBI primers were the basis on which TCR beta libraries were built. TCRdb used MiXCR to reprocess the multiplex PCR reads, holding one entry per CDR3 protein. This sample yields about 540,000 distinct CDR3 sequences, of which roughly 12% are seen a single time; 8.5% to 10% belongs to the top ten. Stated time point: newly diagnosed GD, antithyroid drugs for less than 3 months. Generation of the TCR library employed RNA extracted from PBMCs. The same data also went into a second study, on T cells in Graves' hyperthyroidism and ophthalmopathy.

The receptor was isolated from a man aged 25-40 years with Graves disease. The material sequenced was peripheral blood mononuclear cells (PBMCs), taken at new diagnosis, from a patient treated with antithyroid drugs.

The CDR3 loop is CSARAGAPYGYTF. The CDR3 DNA sequence: TGCAGTGCTAGGGCCGGGGCCCCCTATGGCTACACCTTC. This chain joins TRBV20-1 and TRBJ1-2; perhaps TRBD1 as D (5 bases). Germline loops: CDR1 DFQATT, CDR2 SNEGSKA (reference sequence). The CDR3 has 13 residues. V lost 3 bases to trimming and J lost 4 bases, with 12 bases between them.